This entry is about one T cell receptor (beta chain). Its antigen is still unknown. The sample comes from a study of Ad26.COV2.S vaccination and SARS-CoV-2 variants. General study results and limits: Reportedly, spike-specific CD8+ and CD4+ T cell responses achieved substantial breadth once vaccination had taken place.

Indicated treatment: about 20 received Ad26.COV2.S at low or high dose, single or two shots; 5 received placebo; per-sample allocation not given. It was on day 63 after the first vaccine or placebo injection that samples were taken. Assay: immunoSEQ multiplex PCR; the TCRdb copy retains only in-frame clones and omits some. The sample consists of a few hundred thousand clones, less than 95% of them appearing once. The V gene lost 1 base and the J gene lost 3 bases, with 10 bases spanning the gap. Germline CDR1 reads SEHNR; CDR2 reads FQNEAQ (reference sequence). The CDR3 extends over 15 amino acids. The sequence came from a person aged 18-60 years who received the Ad26.COV2.S COVID-19 vaccine or a placebo. The rearrangement uses TRBV7-9 and TRBJ2-1; D might be TRBD2 (5 bases). This sample comprised peripheral blood, obtained in a trial of Ad26.COV2.S vaccine versus placebo. CDR3 sequence reads: CASSLVRGRYNEQFF. CDR3 bases: TGTGCCAGCAGCTTAGTACGGGGTCGCTACAATGAGCAGTTCTTC.